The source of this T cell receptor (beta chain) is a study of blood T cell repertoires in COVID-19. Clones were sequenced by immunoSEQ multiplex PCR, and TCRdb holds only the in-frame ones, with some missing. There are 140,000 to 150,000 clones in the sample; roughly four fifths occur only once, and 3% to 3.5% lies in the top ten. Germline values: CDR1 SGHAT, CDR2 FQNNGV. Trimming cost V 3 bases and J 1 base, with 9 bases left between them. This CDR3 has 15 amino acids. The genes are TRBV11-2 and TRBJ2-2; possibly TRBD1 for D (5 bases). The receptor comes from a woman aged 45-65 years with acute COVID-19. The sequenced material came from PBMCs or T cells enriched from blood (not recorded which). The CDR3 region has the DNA TGTGCCAGCAGCTTGGGGCAGTGGAACACCGGGGAGCTGTTTTTT. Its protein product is CASSLGQWNTGELFF.